Each of the 27 T cell receptor beta chains below was sequenced from the same sample in a study of radiotherapy plus CTLA-4 blockade in lung cancer (dated by TCRdb to the late 2010s). The library was generated by the immunoSEQ multiplex PCR assay. Not all clones reach the TCRdb copy of this immuneACCESS table, which keeps in-frame sequences only. Checked studies attribute under half of the gap to unresolved V genes and leave the rest unexplained. The sample records about 88,000 clones, less than 80% of which are singletons. The ten largest make up more than 13% of the sample. The sequencing here drew on peripheral blood, taken from a patient treated with radiotherapy plus ipilimumab. The receptors stem from a human donor with non-small cell lung cancer that progressed on radiotherapy plus ipilimumab.

The rearrangement uses TRBV7-6 and TRBJ1-2, with D maybe TRBD1 (5 bases). From germline, CDR1 is SGHVS and CDR2 FNYEAQ. V lost 6 bases and J lost 9, with 14 bases in between. The CDR3 length is 12 residues. As DNA, the CDR3 is TGTGCCAGCAGTCCCGGGACGAGGAGCTACACCTTC. It codes for CASSPGTRSYTF. Complete variable domain (other parts from reference TRBV7-6 and TRBJ1-2): GAGVSQSPRYKVTKRGQDVALRCDPISGHVSLYWYRQALGQGPEFLTYFNYEAQQDKSGLPNDRFSAERPEGSISTLTIQRTEQRDSAMYRCASSPGTRSYTFGSGTRLTVV.

V is TRBV4-3 and J is TRBJ1-4; TRBD1 aligns across 7 bases. The CDR3 contains 16 residues. J lost 8 bases, V lost 0 bases, and 9 bases had no gene match. Germline V gene sequence: CDR1 LGHNA, CDR2 YSLEER. The CDR3 is CASSQETGAWGEKLFF. The DNA of the CDR3 is TGCGCCAGCAGCCAAGAAACAGGGGCCTGGGGAGAAAAACTGTTTTTT.

The chain uses TRBV4-1 and TRBJ2-5; TRBD1 matches at 7 bases. Germline values: CDR1 MGHRA, CDR2 YSYEKL. This CDR3 is built from 19 residues. The V and J ends lost 0 bases and 1 base, in that order; junction bases with no gene match: 14. The chain's CDR3 is CASSQDWDSLRFLQETQYF. The CDR3 region has the DNA TGCGCCAGCAGCCAAGATTGGGACAGCTTACGTTTCCTCCAAGAGACCCAGTACTTC.

The chain links TRBV2 to TRBJ1-2; perhaps TRBD1 as D (5 bases). CDR3 size: 12 residues. Trimming stripped 7 bases from V and 4 bases from J, with 10 bases between. Per germline, CDR1 SNHLY and CDR2 FYNNEI. CDR3 DNA: TGTGCCAGCACCGGGGCGGGCTATGGCTACACCTTC. It codes for CASTGAGYGYTF. Filled out from reference TRBV2 and TRBJ1-2, the complete variable domain reads EPEVTQTPSHQVTQMGQEVILRCVPISNHLYFYWYRQILGQKVEFLVSFYNNEISEKSEIFDDQFSVERPDGSNFTLKIRSTKLEDSAMYFCASTGAGYGYTFGSGTRLTVV.

This sequence joins TRBV5-6 and TRBJ2-7, with TRBD2 matching over 7 bases. The germline V gene encodes CDR1 SGHDT and CDR2 YYEEEE. The CDR3 is 17 amino acids. The junction had 18 bases not matched to a gene; V was cut back by 4 bases and J by 5 bases. The DNA of the CDR3 is TGTGCCAGCAGCCTCGCTAGTCATAGCGGGCTCCCCCACGAGCAGTACTTC. Translating gives CASSLASHSGLPHEQYF.

Points on this clone: Relative to the germline gene, one junction end is altered; a read error may explain this. This chain connects TRBV6-5 to TRBJ2-7, with a weak D call TRBD2 (5 bases). This CDR3 has 13 amino acids. CDR1 is MNHEY, CDR2 SVGAGI, per germline. The CDR3 region is CASNYAGSNEQYF. CDR3 coding DNA: TGTGCCAGCAATTACGCTGGGAGCAACGAGCAGTACTTC.

The count of this clone is one. This chain connects TRBV19 to TRBJ2-6; D is perhaps TRBD1 or TRBD2 (5 bases each). CDR1 and CDR2 (germline): LNHDA, SQIVND (reference sequence). Trimming took off 9 bases at V and 2 bases at J, with 8 bases between the two ends. The CDR3 sequence is 13 residues long. CDR3 coding DNA: TGTGCCAGCAGGGAGACTGGGGCCAACGTCCTGACTTTC. It encodes CASRETGANVLTF.

The table lists this clone with a count of one. CDR3 residues: CASSYTGTLQETQYF. CDR3 sequence (DNA): TGTGCCAGCAGTTACACCGGAACTCTCCAAGAGACCCAGTACTTC. The V gene is TRBV6-5, the J gene TRBJ2-5; D is unclear. V lost 2 bases and J lost 1, with 11 bases in between. The CDR3 is made up of 15 amino acids. Germline CDR1 MNHEY, CDR2 SVGAGI.

The rearrangement uses TRBV4-1 and TRBJ1-2; D may be TRBD1 (5 bases). In germline, CDR1 is MGHRA, CDR2 YSYEKL. The germline V and J ends were trimmed by 0 bases and 5 bases, with 16 bases remaining between them. This CDR3 is 16 amino acids long. CDR3 region: CASSQEWGSIIYGYTF. CDR3 coding DNA: TGCGCCAGCAGCCAAGAATGGGGCAGTATTATTTATGGCTACACCTTC.

The chain carries TRBV4-1 and TRBJ2-3; TRBD2 is a possible D gene (6 bases). Germline values: CDR1 MGHRA, CDR2 YSYEKL. CDR3 length: 13 amino acids. The germline V and J ends were trimmed by 11 bases and 0 bases, with 12 bases remaining between them. The CDR3 region has the DNA TGCGCCGGGGGGTGGGGTAGCACAGATACGCAGTATTTT. Its translation: CAGGWGSTDTQYF.

The chain is built from TRBV6-1 and TRBJ2-6; D gene ambiguous. This CDR3 comprises 16 residues. V lost 0 bases, J lost 0 bases, and 6 bases lay in between. Germline-derived CDR1 and CDR2 are MNHNS and SASEGT. CDR3 bases: TGTGCCAGCAGTGAAGCAGGCGTCTCTGGGGCCAACGTCCTGACTTTC. The encoded protein is CASSEAGVSGANVLTF.

This clone was detected a few times. The chain joins TRBV19 to TRBJ2-7; TRBD1 might be the D (6 bases). Germline CDR1 is LNHDA and CDR2 is SQIVND (reference sequence). The CDR3 loop spans 16 amino acids. V lost 5 bases to trimming and J lost 3 bases, with 20 bases between them. This CDR3 is CASSSQTGGKVYEQYF. The DNA of the CDR3 is TGTGCCAGTAGTTCCCAGACAGGTGGAAAGGTCTACGAGCAGTACTTC.

V usage is TRBV9 and J usage is TRBJ1-2; no clear D. The V end was cut by 0 bases, the J end by 2 bases, with 8 bases between. The CDR3 consists of 14 residues. Germline CDR1 and CDR2: SGDLS and YYNGEE. CDR3 sequence: CASSVGVGNYGYTF. In DNA form, the CDR3 reads TGTGCCAGCAGCGTAGGGGTAGGGAACTATGGCTACACCTTC. Supplemented by reference TRBV9 and TRBJ1-2, the full variable domain reads DSGVTQTPKHLITATGQRVTLRCSPRSGDLSVYWYQQSLDQGLQFLIQYYNGEERAKGNILERFSAQQFPDLHSELNLSSLELGDSALYFCASSVGVGNYGYTFGSGTRLTVV.

V gene TRBV5-1 combines with J gene TRBJ2-6; tentatively, D is TRBD2 (7 bases). Per the germline V gene, CDR1 is SGHRS and CDR2 is YFSETQ. Deletions cut 3 bases from V and 4 bases from J, with 14 bases between. The CDR3 spans 16 residues. The CDR3 reads CASSWGGGLGANVLTF. As DNA, the CDR3 is TGCGCCAGCAGCTGGGGAGGGGGGCTAGGGGCCAACGTCCTGACTTTC.

This clone has more than one count but fewer than ten. The chain recombines TRBV5-5 with TRBJ2-7, with no clear D. This CDR3 has 14 residues. The germline V gene encodes CDR1 SGHKS and CDR2 YYEKEE (reference sequence). The V gene lost 6 bases and the J gene lost 0 bases, with 13 bases spanning the gap. The CDR3 loop is CASTFDTSSYEQYF. The DNA of the CDR3 is TGTGCCAGCACCTTTGACACGAGCTCCTACGAGCAGTACTTC.

This chain joins TRBV5-8 and TRBJ2-2, with TRBD2 as a possible D gene (5 bases). The CDR3 length is 14 residues. V was cut by 0 bases and J by 4 bases, with 7 bases left in between. Germline CDR1 and CDR2: SGHTS and YDEGEE. Here the CDR3 reads CASSLARGTGELFF. In DNA form, the CDR3 reads TGTGCCAGCAGCTTGGCACGGGGCACCGGGGAGCTGTTTTTT.

The chain couples TRBV5-1 to TRBJ2-3, with unresolved D. The germline V and J ends were trimmed by 4 bases and 2 bases, with 8 bases remaining between them. CDR1 and CDR2 from the germline V gene are SGHRS and YFSETQ. The CDR3 sequence is 13 residues long. The CDR3 DNA reads TGCGCCAGCAGCCACGCCGCCACAGATACGCAGTATTTT. Residues: CASSHAATDTQYF.

The chain uses TRBV5-1 and TRBJ1-1; D unresolved. The length of the CDR3 is 11 residues. The germline V gene encodes CDR1 SGHRS and CDR2 YFSETQ. The V and J ends lost 5 bases and 5 bases respectively, with 7 bases between them. CDR3 protein: CASRVGTEAFF. The CDR3 DNA sequence: TGCGCCAGCAGGGTTGGGACTGAAGCTTTCTTT.

V usage is TRBV10-3 and J usage is TRBJ2-3; the match to TRBD2 covers 12 bases. Germline V lookup: CDR1 ENHRY, CDR2 SYGVKD. The ends lost 6 bases at V and 2 bases at J; junction bases unmatched: 6. This CDR3 comprises 16 residues. The CDR3 is CAIRRTSGTITDTQYF. CDR3 nucleotides: TGTGCCATCAGAAGGACTAGCGGGACGATCACAGATACGCAGTATTTT.

The V gene is TRBV27, the J gene TRBJ1-4; TRBD1 might be the D (6 bases). The CDR3 length is 15 residues. Trimming removed 4 bases at V and 8 bases at J, with 17 bases between. CDR1 and CDR2 from the germline V gene are MNHEY and SMNVEV (reference sequence). The CDR3 protein is CASSSGVGGDEKLFF. CDR3 bases: TGTGCCAGCAGTTCGGGGGTGGGGGGCGACGAAAAACTGTTTTTT. The full variable domain, with the rest looked up from reference TRBV27 and TRBJ1-4, is EAQVTQNPRYLITVTGKKLTVTCSQNMNHEYMSWYRQDPGLGLRQIYYSMNVEVTDKGDVPEGYKVSRKEKRNFPLILESPSPNQTSLYFCASSSGVGGDEKLFFGSGTQLSVL.

V is TRBV28 and J is TRBJ2-2; a weak D match, TRBD1 (6 bases). Germline values: CDR1 MDHEN, CDR2 SYDVKM. This CDR3 is 14 amino acids long. Deletions cut 3 bases from V and 4 bases from J, with 9 bases between. The CDR3 DNA reads TGTGCCAGCAGTTTGACAGGTCTCACCGGGGAGCTGTTTTTT. This sequence encodes CASSLTGLTGELFF.

This chain joins TRBV9 and TRBJ2-1; D may correspond to TRBD1 or TRBD2 (5 bases each). CDR1 is SGDLS and CDR2 is YYNGEE in the germline V gene. Trimming left V 0 bases short and J 0 bases short, with 13 bases between. The length of the CDR3 is 17 residues. The CDR3, as DNA: TGTGCCAGCAGCGTAGCTGGATCGGGACCCTCCTACAATGAGCAGTTCTTC. Translated, it gives CASSVAGSGPSYNEQFF.

This clone was detected only once. CDR3 coding DNA: TGTGCCAGCAGCTTGAGGGAGCATGGCTACACCTTC. Its translation: CASSLREHGYTF. The rearrangement joins TRBV5-6 to TRBJ1-2; D gene uncertain. The V gene's germline CDR1 is SGHDT and CDR2 YYEEEE. The V and J ends lost 1 base and 6 bases respectively, with 7 bases between them. This CDR3 is built from 12 residues.

The chain links TRBV27 to TRBJ1-2; TRBD1 matches 8 bases. After removal of 5 bases from V and 0 bases from J, the junction contained 5 bases not matched to a gene. The V gene's germline CDR1 is MNHEY and CDR2 SMNVEV (reference sequence). The CDR3 has 15 residues. CDR3 in amino acids: CASSTGTGANYGYTF. The CDR3 region has the DNA TGTGCCAGCAGTACCGGGACAGGAGCTAACTATGGCTACACCTTC.

This clone was picked up a small number of times. This chain's CDR3 is CASSPDRGYGYTF. CDR3 bases: TGTGCCAGCAGTCCCGACAGGGGGTATGGCTACACCTTC. The V gene is TRBV27, the J gene TRBJ1-2; 9 bases are a match to TRBD1. Per the germline V gene, CDR1 is MNHEY and CDR2 is SMNVEV (reference sequence). CDR3 length: 13 amino acids. The ends lost 5 bases at V and 5 bases at J; junction bases unmatched: 3.

The V and J genes are TRBV6-5 and TRBJ1-2; the D gene is possibly TRBD1 (5 bases). V shed 2 bases and J shed 4 bases, with 11 bases lying between them. The CDR3 sequence is 14 residues long. Germline CDR1 and CDR2: MNHEY and SVGAGI. The chain's CDR3 is CASSYLRGGYGYTF. The DNA of the CDR3 is TGTGCCAGCAGTTACCTACGGGGGGGCTATGGCTACACCTTC.

This chain joins TRBV9 and TRBJ1-2; no clear D. Germline V CDR1 and CDR2: SGDLS, YYNGEE. Between the trimmed V and J ends, which lost 0 bases and 0 bases, there was a span of 9 bases. CDR3 length equals 15 residues. In nucleotides, the CDR3 is TGTGCCAGCAGCGTAGAGGGAATGGCTAACTATGGCTACACCTTC. Translation: CASSVEGMANYGYTF.